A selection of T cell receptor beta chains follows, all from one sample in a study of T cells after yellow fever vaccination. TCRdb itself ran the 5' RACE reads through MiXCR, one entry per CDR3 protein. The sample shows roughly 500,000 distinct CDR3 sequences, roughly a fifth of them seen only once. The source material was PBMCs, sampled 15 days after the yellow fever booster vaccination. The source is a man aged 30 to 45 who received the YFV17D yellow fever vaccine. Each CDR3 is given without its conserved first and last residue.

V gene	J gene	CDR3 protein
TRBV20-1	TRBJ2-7	SAGREQGGWTGYEQY
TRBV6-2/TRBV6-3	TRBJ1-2	ASSTTPYGYT
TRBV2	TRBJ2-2	ASTILAPGELF
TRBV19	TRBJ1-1	ASSIRVGADNTEAF
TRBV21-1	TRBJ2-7	ASSKVHRRPPYEQY
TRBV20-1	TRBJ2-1	SADQGVNEQF
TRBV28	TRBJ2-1	ASSDDPADEQF
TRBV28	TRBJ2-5	ASSLAVLKGTQY
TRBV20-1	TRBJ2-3	SAKYSGVTDTQY
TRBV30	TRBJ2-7	AWSGTVNRDPSYEQY
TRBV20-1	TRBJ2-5	SARTTVLQETQY
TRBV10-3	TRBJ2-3	AISRTGGTDTQY
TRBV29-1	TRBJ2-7	SVTGQGNYEQY
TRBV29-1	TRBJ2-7	SVGWTGPSEQY
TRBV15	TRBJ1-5	ATSRDRQPQH
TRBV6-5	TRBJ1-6	ASSYESRVYNSPLH
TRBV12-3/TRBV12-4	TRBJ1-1	ASTLSWGTEAF
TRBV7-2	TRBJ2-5	ASSQQGQETQY
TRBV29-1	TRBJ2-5	SVEFSSRHLGETQY
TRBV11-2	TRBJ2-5	ASSLFGTGESLQETQY
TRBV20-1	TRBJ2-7	SARAAGGKYEQY
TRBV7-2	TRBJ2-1	ASSKQTGSSYNEQF
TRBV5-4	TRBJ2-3	ASSLEAYTDTQY
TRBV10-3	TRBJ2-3	AIGAGEDTQY
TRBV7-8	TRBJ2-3	ASSSLPGAIAQDTQY
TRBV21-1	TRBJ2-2	ASSTPTNTGELF
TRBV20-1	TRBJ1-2	SAGANEGGYT
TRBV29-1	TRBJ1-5	SVEENSNQPQH
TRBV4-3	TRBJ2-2	ASSQAPGVRTGELF
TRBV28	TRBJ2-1	ASSISQTSGRPF
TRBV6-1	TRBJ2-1	ASRGLAGVRNEQF
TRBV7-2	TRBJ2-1	ASSFGQAYNEQF
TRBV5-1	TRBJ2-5	ASSLGRGSREETQY
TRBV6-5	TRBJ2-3	ASSYSRLAAADTQY
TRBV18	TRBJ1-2	ASSPGLWGDGYT
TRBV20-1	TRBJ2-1	SARNGENNEQF
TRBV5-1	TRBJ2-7	ASSLASGSKQY
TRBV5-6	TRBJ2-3	ASSFGTLPADTQY
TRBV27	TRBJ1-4	ASSLQGAGEKLF
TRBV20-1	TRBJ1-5	SATPGQGGNQPQH
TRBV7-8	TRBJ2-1	ASSSESWEQF
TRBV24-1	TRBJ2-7	ATSDRGYYEQY
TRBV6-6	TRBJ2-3	ASTGGKRDTQY
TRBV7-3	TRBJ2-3	ASSLEAGGYITDTQY
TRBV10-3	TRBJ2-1	AISAGDSTEQF
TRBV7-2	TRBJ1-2	ASSFGQGYGYT
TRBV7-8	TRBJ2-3	ASSFGSVKSTDTQY
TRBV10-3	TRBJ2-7	AISARQDYEQY
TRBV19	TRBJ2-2	ASSIDWGVSTGELF
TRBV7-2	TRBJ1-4	ASINTGVGEKLF
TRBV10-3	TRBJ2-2	AISTDRSDTGELF
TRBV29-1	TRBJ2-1	SVGEGGESSEQF
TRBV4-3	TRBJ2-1	ASSRRELARSSYNEQF
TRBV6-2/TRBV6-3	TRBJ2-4	ASSRGGHQNIQY